This T cell receptor (beta chain) is drawn from a study of OX40 agonist ivuxolimab in advanced cancers. The CDR3 extends over 17 amino acids. V gave up 6 bases and J gave up 1 base; unmatched junction bases: 12. The germline V gene encodes CDR1 PRHDT and CDR2 FYEKMQ (reference sequence). Study observations and caveats: Researchers report that CD8+ T cells had, on average, more expanded clones than CD4+.

Method: immunoSEQ multiplex PCR; TCRdb's copy keeps in-frame clones and lacks some. Altogether 23,000 or so clones are present, nearly 90% being singletons, with the ten largest covering approximately 35%. Comment on this clone: Its antigen is still unknown.

The receptor was derived from an adult with an advanced solid tumor such as melanoma, head and neck, liver or kidney cancer. This sample comprised CD4+ or CD8+ T cells sorted from blood, obtained in a trial of the OX40 agonist ivuxolimab. The rearrangement uses TRBV13 and TRBJ1-5; 7 nucleotides agree with TRBD1. In DNA form, the CDR3 reads TGTGCCAGCAGTCCCAGGGGGGCGACCGTAAGCAATCAGCCCCAGCATTTT. It specifies CASSPRGATVSNQPQHF.